Each of the 13 T cell receptor beta chains below was sequenced from the same sample in a study of metastatic and nonmetastatic thyroid tumors. TCRdb re-called the PCR reads via MiXCR. The sample lists 30,000 to 40,000 clones; over 15% were seen once. Patients were all untreated before their thyroid surgery. The sequenced sample consisted of blood. These receptors all come from a female donor with papillary thyroid cancer or a benign thyroid nodule (not recorded which). Some clones in this sample may be carry-over from other donors' samples.

This clone is medium-sized (0.01 to 0.1%). The V gene is TRBV5-1, the J gene TRBJ2-3; possibly TRBD2 for D (5 bases). Trimming left V 0 bases short and J 2 bases short, with 7 bases between. The CDR3 is 14 amino acids. Per the germline V gene, CDR1 is SGHRS and CDR2 is YFSETQ. This chain's CDR3 is CASSLGGDTDTQYF. As DNA, the CDR3 is TGCGCCAGCAGCTTGGGGGGAGACACAGATACGCAGTATTTT.

Worth noting for this clone: A much larger clone sits a single nucleotide away, making a read error possible. The V gene is TRBV4-3, the J gene TRBJ2-1, with 9 bases lining up with TRBD2. The CDR3 loop spans 15 amino acids. Germline-derived CDR1 and CDR2 are LGHNA and YSLEER. The CDR3 sequence is CAGSRVAGGGHEQFF. The CDR3 DNA sequence: TGCGCCGGCAGCCGGGTCGCGGGAGGGGGCCATGAGCAGTTCTTC.

This clone has ten or more counts. V and J are TRBV24-1 and TRBJ2-3; D possibly matches TRBD1 or TRBD2 (5 bases each). CDR3 length: 16 residues. Germline CDR1 and CDR2: KGHDR and SFDVKD. V lost 6 bases and J 0 bases, leaving 15 bases between the germline ends. CDR3 nucleotides: TGTGCCACCAGTATGGGGACGATGTCTAGCACAGATACGCAGTATTTT. Amino acids: CATSMGTMSSTDTQYF.

This clone showed up many times. V usage is TRBV11-2 and J usage is TRBJ2-1; unclear D gene. CDR1 is SGHAT, CDR2 FQNNGV, per germline. The CDR3 totals 14 residues. Trimming removed 5 bases from V and 0 bases from J, with 8 bases in between. CDR3 in amino acids: CASSPISSYNEQFF. CDR3 sequence (DNA): TGTGCCAGCAGCCCCATTTCCTCCTACAATGAGCAGTTCTTC.

Ten or more counts support this clone. The chain carries TRBV18 and TRBJ2-5; D is uncertain. Germline CDR1 and CDR2: KGHSH and LQKENI. Deletions cut 5 bases from V and 4 bases from J, with 23 bases between. This CDR3 comprises 17 residues. The CDR3 DNA is TGTGCCAGCTCAACCTACCAGGCCGCGACTGCGGCAGAGACCCAGTACTTC. This sequence encodes CASSTYQAATAAETQYF.

This clone was detected ten times or more. CDR3 sequence: CAWSRGSATNEKLFF. CDR3 nucleotides: TGTGCCTGGAGTCGGGGGTCCGCAACTAATGAAAAACTGTTTTTT. V usage is TRBV30 and J usage is TRBJ1-4; maybe TRBD1 (5 bases). Trimming removed 2 bases from V and 0 bases from J, with 10 bases in between. The CDR3 length is 15 residues. Germline V lookup: CDR1 GTSNPN, CDR2 SVGIG (reference sequence).

This clone was detected ten times or more. V usage is TRBV11-3 and J usage is TRBJ2-1; 12 bases are shared with TRBD2. The V segment lost 4 bases and the J segment 8 bases; nucleotides outside the gene matches: 9. This CDR3 has 16 residues. Germline loops: CDR1 SGHNT, CDR2 YENEEA. The CDR3 is CASSSRLAGALDEQFF. DNA for the CDR3: TGTGCCAGCAGCTCGCGACTAGCGGGAGCTTTAGATGAGCAGTTCTTC.

This clone came up a few times. The genes are TRBV28 and TRBJ1-1, with a tentative D call TRBD1 (6 bases). With 6 bases removed from V and 8 bases from J, the gap between germline ends came to 22 bases. The germline gives CDR1 MDHEN, CDR2 SYDVKM. The CDR3 loop spans 15 amino acids. CDR3 residues: CASRKTGQGPTEAFF. The CDR3 coding sequence is TGTGCCAGCAGGAAGACAGGTCAGGGGCCCACCGAAGCTTTCTTT.

DNA for the CDR3: TGTGCCATCAGTGCCCCTGACATGGGGCATGACGAGCAGTACTTC. It encodes CAISAPDMGHDEQYF. The rearrangement joins TRBV10-3 to TRBJ2-7, with D perhaps TRBD1 (5 bases). This CDR3 is built from 15 residues. V gave up 4 bases and J gave up 5 bases, with 18 bases separating them. The germline CDR1 and CDR2 sequences are ENHRY and SYGVKD.

The chain has TRBV28 and TRBJ1-1; maybe TRBD1 (5 bases). The CDR3 totals 16 residues. V was shortened by 7 bases and J by 0 bases, with 18 bases between the two germline ends. From germline, CDR1 is MDHEN and CDR2 SYDVKM. The CDR3 is CASISSLRGLNTEAFF. CDR3 DNA sequence: TGTGCCAGCATTTCATCCCTACGGGGGTTGAACACTGAAGCTTTCTTT.

This clone was seen ten or more times. V usage is TRBV5-6 and J usage is TRBJ2-1; 15 bases match TRBD2. The germline V gene has CDR1 SGHDT and CDR2 YYEEEE. This CDR3 spans 19 amino acids. Trimming cost V 6 bases and J 2 bases; bases outside gene matches: 12. CDR3: CASNLGLAGGGSAYNEQFF. The CDR3 DNA sequence: TGTGCCAGCAACCTGGGACTAGCGGGAGGTGGTTCGGCCTACAATGAGCAGTTCTTC. Based on the CDR3 plus reference TRBV5-6 and TRBJ2-1, the full variable domain is DAGVTQSPTHLIKTRGQQVTLRCSPKSGHDTVSWYQQALGQGPQFIFQYYEEEERQRGNFPDRFSGHQFPNYSSELNVNALLLGDSALYLCASNLGLAGGGSAYNEQFFGPGTRLTVL.

This clone was recorded a few times. CDR3 nucleotides: TGTGCCAGCAGCGTAAGACATGGGTGGCTGGCAGATACGCAGTATTTT. Translation: CASSVRHGWLADTQYF. J is TRBJ2-3 and V is TRBV4-2; D call uncertain. Looked up from germline, CDR1 is LGHNA and CDR2 is YNFKEQ. CDR3 length: 16 residues. The V and J ends lost 5 bases and 4 bases respectively, with 19 bases between them.

The rearrangement uses TRBV6-1 and TRBJ1-6; unclear D gene. The germline V gene encodes CDR1 MNHNS and CDR2 SASEGT. Trimming pared 9 bases from V and 11 bases from J, leaving 17 bases between. The CDR3 is 13 amino acids. CDR3 region: CARREGPDPPLHF. The CDR3 nucleotides read TGTGCCAGAAGGGAAGGACCGGATCCACCCCTCCACTTT.